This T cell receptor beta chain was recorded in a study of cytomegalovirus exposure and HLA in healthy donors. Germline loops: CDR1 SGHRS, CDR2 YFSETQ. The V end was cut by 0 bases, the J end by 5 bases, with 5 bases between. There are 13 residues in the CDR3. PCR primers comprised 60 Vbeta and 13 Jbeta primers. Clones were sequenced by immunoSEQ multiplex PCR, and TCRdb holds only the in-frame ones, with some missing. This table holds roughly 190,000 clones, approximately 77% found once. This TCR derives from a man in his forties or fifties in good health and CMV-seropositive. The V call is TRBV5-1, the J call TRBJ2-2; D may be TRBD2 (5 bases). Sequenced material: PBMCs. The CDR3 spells CASSLGGTGELFF. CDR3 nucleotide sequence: TGCGCCAGCAGCTTGGGAGGGACCGGGGAGCTGTTTTTT.